This record looks at one T cell receptor (beta chain) sequence and its context. The target antigen is unknown. Germline CDR1 is MNHNS and CDR2 is SASEGT. This CDR3 comprises 13 residues. With the 5' RACE reads reprocessed, TCRdb shows one record per CDR3 protein and no DNA. The sample holds 150,000 to 180,000 distinct CDR3 sequences. The sample originates from a study of T cells expressing NK-cell markers. Turning to the study itself: Most of the eight sequenced donors were HCMV-seropositive; one was seronegative.

Points from the study as a whole: These clonotypes additionally ranked first within the CD3+CD56-NKG2C+ fraction of a few donors. Over 5 donors had dominant NKG2C+ clonotypes that comprised roughly 1.0-8% of their CD8+ T cells.

This TCR was recovered from a woman aged 50 to 65 in good health. Sequences were obtained from blood T cells: a sorted CD56 or NKG2C T cell subset, CD4+ or CD8+ T cells, or bulk PBMC T cells (not recorded which). This chain joins TRBV6-1 and TRBJ2-1; the D gene TCRdb calls, TRBD2, cannot be checked with no DNA. The CDR3 region is CASSVLAVNEQFF.